A single sample gave rise to the 22 T cell receptor beta chains below, sequenced in a study of blood T cell repertoires in COVID-19. Here immunoSEQ multiplex PCR was the method, and the copy in TCRdb shows in-frame clones only, minus some. The sample records about 30,000 clones, approximately 90% being singletons. The sequencing sample was made of peripheral blood. These receptors were obtained from a man aged 50 to 60 with active COVID-19.

The V call is TRBV3-1 (or the pseudogene TRBV3-2), the J call TRBJ2-5; tentative D call: TRBD1 (8 bases). This CDR3 is built from 15 residues. Trimming took off 4 bases at V and 5 bases at J, with 17 bases between the two ends. Germline V CDR1 and CDR2: LGHDT, YNNKEL (reference sequence). CDR3 sequence reads: CASSLWTGRGETQYF. The DNA of the CDR3 is TGTGCCAGCAGCCTCTGGACAGGGAGGGGGGAGACCCAGTACTTC.

The V and J genes are TRBV6-5 and TRBJ1-2; 9 nucleotides line up with TRBD1. Germline values: CDR1 MNHEY, CDR2 SVGAGI. The J segment lost 3 bases and the V segment lost 7 bases, leaving 6 bases of the junction unmatched. The CDR3 extends over 14 amino acids. DNA of the CDR3: TGTGCCAGCACTGGGACAGGGTGGGACTATGGCTACACCTTC. Protein sequence: CASTGTGWDYGYTF.

This sequence joins TRBV5-8 and TRBJ2-5, with D possibly matching TRBD2 (5 bases). The germline V gene has CDR1 SGHTS and CDR2 YDEGEE. This CDR3 has 14 amino acids. Trimming cost V 0 bases and J 5 bases, with 11 bases left between them. CDR3 nucleotides: TGTGCCAGCAGCTTGGGACTATCAAGTGAGACCCAGTACTTC. This translates into CASSLGLSSETQYF.

This chain joins TRBV29-1 and TRBJ1-1, with 9 bases that match TRBD1. Germline V CDR1 and CDR2: SQVTM, ANQGSEA. V lost 6 bases, J lost 11 bases, and 10 bases stayed unmatched. The CDR3 length is 12 residues. CDR3: CSVGGQGSAAFF. The CDR3 DNA sequence: TGCAGCGTGGGGGGACAGGGATCCGCGGCTTTCTTT.

The rearrangement uses TRBV7-8 and TRBJ2-3; 10 bases line up with TRBD1. V lost 5 bases and J lost 3; bases outside the gene matches: 2. The length of the CDR3 is 14 residues. From germline, CDR1 is SGHVS and CDR2 FQNEAQ. This chain's CDR3 is CASSRTGGTDTQYF. CDR3 coding DNA: TGTGCCAGCAGCCGGACAGGGGGGACAGATACGCAGTATTTT.

This rearrangement joins TRBV2 to TRBJ2-5; TRBD2 aligns across 13 bases. The CDR3 has 14 residues. Per germline, CDR1 SNHLY and CDR2 FYNNEI. Germline trimming cut 4 bases from V and 7 bases from J; bases unmatched to any gene: 3. CDR3 DNA sequence: TGTGCCAGCAGTGCTACTAGCGGGGGGGGGACCCAGTACTTC. This codes for CASSATSGGGTQYF.

The V gene is TRBV25-1, the J gene TRBJ2-2, with TRBD2 identical over 13 bases. The V gene's germline CDR1 is MGHDK and CDR2 SYGVNS. V lost 4 bases to trimming and J lost 1 base; unmatched junction nucleotides: 6. The CDR3 runs 18 residues. CDR3 sequence: CASSAGTSGARNTGELFF. CDR3 DNA sequence: TGTGCCAGCAGTGCCGGGACTAGCGGGGCGAGGAACACCGGGGAGCTGTTTTTT.

The V call is TRBV19, the J call TRBJ1-1; D may be TRBD1 (6 bases). The CDR3 contains 14 residues. Germline lookup yields CDR1 LNHDA and CDR2 SQIVND (reference sequence). V was trimmed by 7 bases and J by 3 bases, leaving 15 bases between them. The CDR3 loop reads CASKGGETDTEAFF. CDR3 bases: TGTGCCAGTAAGGGGGGGGAGACGGACACTGAAGCTTTCTTT.

The V gene is TRBV14, the J gene TRBJ2-5; 11 bases agree with TRBD2. With V trimmed by 3 bases and J by 1 base, 13 bases remained unmatched. The V gene's germline CDR1 is SGHDN and CDR2 FVKESK. CDR3 length: 19 amino acids. For the CDR3, the DNA is TGTGCCAGCAGCCACGTACTAGCGGGAGCGTTAGGGTTCCAAGAGACCCAGTACTTC. Residues: CASSHVLAGALGFQETQYF.

The chain links TRBV9 to TRBJ2-2; D unclear. V was clipped by 6 bases and J by 3 bases, with 6 bases between them. Per the germline V gene, CDR1 is SGDLS and CDR2 is YYNGEE. This CDR3 has 12 residues. The CDR3 sequence is CASNRDTGELFF. In DNA form, the CDR3 reads TGTGCCAGCAACCGGGACACCGGGGAGCTGTTTTTT.

This sequence joins TRBV6-4 and TRBJ2-1, with D possibly TRBD2 on 6 matching bases. Germline CDR1 MRHNA, CDR2 SNTAGT. This CDR3 has 13 amino acids. Between the trimmed V and J ends, which lost 6 bases and 7 bases, there was a span of 13 bases. In DNA form, the CDR3 reads TGTGCCAGCAGGGAGGGCGAGGGGAATGAGCAGTTCTTC. This codes for CASREGEGNEQFF.

The chain carries TRBV3-1 (or the pseudogene TRBV3-2) and TRBJ1-5, with D unclear. This CDR3 has 14 residues. Trimming stripped 2 bases from V and 2 bases from J, with 7 bases between. Germline CDR1 and CDR2: LGHDT and YNNKEL (reference sequence). The CDR3 DNA sequence: TGTGCCAGCAGCCAATACATCGGCAATCAGCCCCAGCATTTT. Amino acid sequence: CASSQYIGNQPQHF.

This rearrangement joins TRBV6-5 to TRBJ2-7; D may be TRBD2 (6 bases). Between the trimmed V and J ends, which lost 0 bases and 0 bases, there was a span of 9 bases. CDR3 length: 15 residues. Germline CDR1 and CDR2: MNHEY and SVGAGI. The CDR3 nucleotides read TGTGCCAGCAGTTACTCGGGGGGAGGCTCCTACGAGCAGTACTTC. This gives the protein CASSYSGGGSYEQYF.

V usage is TRBV18 and J usage is TRBJ1-2; 9 nucleotides match TRBD1. Per the germline V gene, CDR1 is KGHSH and CDR2 is LQKENI. The CDR3 runs 16 residues. V lost 2 bases to trimming and J lost 6 bases; unmatched junction nucleotides: 10. CDR3 residues: CASSPNPGQGTHGYTF. In nucleotides, the CDR3 is TGTGCCAGCTCACCAAATCCGGGACAGGGTACCCATGGCTACACCTTC. Full variable domain (outside the CDR3, taken from reference TRBV18 and TRBJ1-2): NAGVMQNPRHLVRRRGQEARLRCSPMKGHSHVYWYRQLPEEGLKFMVYLQKENIIDESGMPKERFSAEFPKEGPSILRIQQVVRGDSAAYFCASSPNPGQGTHGYTFGSGTRLTVV.

In this sample, this clone turned up once. The chain carries TRBV19 and TRBJ1-2, with D maybe TRBD1 (5 bases). Germline CDR1 reads LNHDA; CDR2 reads SQIVND (reference sequence). CDR3 size: 14 residues. The V end was cut by 2 bases, the J end by 4 bases, with 11 bases between. The CDR3: CASSIRDSTYGYTF. As DNA, the CDR3 is TGTGCCAGTAGTATACGAGACAGTACCTATGGCTACACCTTC.

This clone was counted a single time. This sequence joins TRBV6-4 and TRBJ2-3, with a possible D match to TRBD1 (7 bases). The germline V and J ends were trimmed by 0 bases and 3 bases, with 13 bases remaining between them. There are 16 residues in the CDR3. Germline CDR1 MRHNA, CDR2 SNTAGT. DNA of the CDR3: TGTGCCAGCAGTGACTCGTGGCAGGGGGGTACAGATACGCAGTATTTT. It specifies CASSDSWQGGTDTQYF.

The chain is built from TRBV28 and TRBJ1-2; TRBD1 aligns across 9 bases. CDR1 is MDHEN, CDR2 SYDVKM, per germline. The trim removed 6 bases at V and 4 bases at J, leaving 9 bases unmatched. This CDR3 spans 15 amino acids. The DNA of the CDR3 is TGTGCCAGCAGGATCACAGGGGGCGCCAGCTATGGCTACACCTTC. It translates to CASRITGGASYGYTF.

This rearrangement joins TRBV2 to TRBJ1-5; 9 bases map to TRBD1. Germline CDR1 is SNHLY and CDR2 is FYNNEI. The CDR3 sequence is 15 residues long. The V segment lost 5 bases and the J segment 6 bases; nucleotides outside the gene matches: 8. CDR3: CASSRDREVGQPQHF. DNA of the CDR3: TGTGCCAGCAGTCGGGACAGGGAGGTAGGTCAGCCCCAGCATTTT.

J is TRBJ2-7 and V is TRBV28; 13 bases align to TRBD2. The V segment lost 5 bases and the J segment 4 bases; nucleotides outside the gene matches: 8. Germline CDR1 is MDHEN and CDR2 is SYDVKM. This CDR3 is built from 16 residues. The CDR3 DNA reads as TGTGCCAGCAGTGCACTAGCGGGGGGGCCTGTGTACGAGCAGTACTTC. Translating gives CASSALAGGPVYEQYF.

The chain couples TRBV7-8 to TRBJ2-7; TRBD2 agrees at 13 bases. Germline V gives CDR1 SGHVS, CDR2 FQNEAQ. V dropped 3 bases and J dropped 0; count of bases not matched to a gene: 2. The CDR3 has 16 amino acids. The CDR3 protein is CASSFGTSGASYEQYF. The CDR3 DNA follows: TGTGCCAGCAGCTTTGGGACTAGCGGGGCCTCCTACGAGCAGTACTTC.

This rearrangement joins TRBV10-3 to TRBJ2-7; a weak D match, TRBD2 (5 bases). CDR1 ENHRY and CDR2 SYGVKD come from the germline V gene. The CDR3 runs to 14 residues. Between the trimmed V and J ends, which lost 3 bases and 2 bases, there was a span of 11 bases. The CDR3 loop reads CAISEGGPPYEQYF. The DNA of the CDR3 is TGTGCCATCAGTGAAGGAGGTCCTCCCTACGAGCAGTACTTC.

V gene TRBV11-2 combines with J gene TRBJ2-7, with 9 bases fitting TRBD2. The J segment lost 2 bases and the V segment lost 1 base, leaving 3 bases of the junction unmatched. Germline CDR1 and CDR2: SGHAT and FQNNGV. This CDR3 comprises 15 residues. CDR3 nucleotides: TGTGCCAGCAGCTTAGGGGCGGGAGGGACCTACGAGCAGTACTTC. Protein: CASSLGAGGTYEQYF.